One sample yielded the 32 T cell receptor beta chains listed below, sequenced in a study of blood T cell repertoires in COVID-19. Clones were read by immunoSEQ multiplex PCR, and TCRdb kept only the in-frame ones, dropping some. This sample has about 88,000 clones, with roughly 90% found just once. What was sequenced was peripheral blood. Receptors were obtained from a man between 60 and 75 years old with acute or convalescent COVID-19.

The chain has TRBV5-8 and TRBJ2-3; 9 bases agree with TRBD2. Germline-derived CDR1 and CDR2 are SGHTS and YDEGEE. The CDR3 loop spans 16 amino acids. Trimming cost V 7 bases and J 3 bases; bases outside gene matches: 12. This chain's CDR3 is CASSGVAGDKTDTQYF. CDR3 DNA sequence: TGTGCCAGCTCTGGGGTAGCGGGAGATAAGACAGATACGCAGTATTTT.

The chain joins TRBV12-3 or TRBV12-4 to TRBJ1-1; TRBD1 is a possible D gene (5 bases). The CDR3 is made up of 13 amino acids. Trimming removed 8 bases from V and 2 bases from J, with 12 bases in between. Written as DNA, the CDR3 is TGTGCCAGCCTCGGGGGGATAAACACTGAAGCTTTCTTT. This encodes CASLGGINTEAFF.

This rearrangement joins TRBV5-1 to TRBJ1-2; D call uncertain. Trimming left V 4 bases short and J 0 bases short, with 10 bases between. From germline, CDR1 is SGHRS and CDR2 YFSETQ. This CDR3 contains 14 residues. In DNA, the CDR3 is TGCGCCAGCAGCGCCACGGACTCTAACTATGGCTACACCTTC. Translated: CASSATDSNYGYTF.

This chain joins TRBV7-2 and TRBJ2-7; 9 bases fit TRBD1. J gave up 4 bases and V 1 base, and 2 bases lay outside the gene matches. This CDR3 comprises 14 residues. Germline V gives CDR1 SGHTA, CDR2 FQGNSA. The CDR3 nucleotides read TGTGCCAGCAGCTTAGGAGGGACAGGGTACGAGCAGTACTTC. This codes for CASSLGGTGYEQYF.

This clone is medium-sized. V gene TRBV15 combines with J gene TRBJ2-3; 9 positions match TRBD1. Germline assignment: CDR1 LNHNV and CDR2 YYDKDF (reference sequence). The CDR3 has 15 amino acids. The junction had 1 base not matched to a gene; V was cut back by 3 bases and J by 0 bases. CDR3 sequence reads: CATSSGTGSTDTQYF. The DNA of the CDR3 is TGTGCCACCAGCAGCGGGACAGGGAGCACAGATACGCAGTATTTT.

The genes are TRBV27 and TRBJ1-5, with a possible D match to TRBD1 (5 bases). Germline V gene data show CDR1 as MNHEY and CDR2 as SMNVEV (reference sequence). The CDR3 is made up of 14 amino acids. V lost 3 bases, J lost 6 bases, and 12 bases lay in between. The CDR3 DNA follows: TGTGCCAGCAGTTTTGGGGGGGTTGCTCAGCCCCAGCATTTT. Its translation: CASSFGGVAQPQHF.

V usage is TRBV29-1 and J usage is TRBJ1-4; weak D call: TRBD1 (6 bases). The germline V gene has CDR1 SQVTM and CDR2 ANQGSEA. This CDR3 has 13 amino acids. With 1 base removed from V and 7 bases from J, the gap between germline ends came to 10 bases. The CDR3 spells CSVEAQGGEKLFF. As DNA, the CDR3 is TGCAGCGTTGAAGCACAGGGTGGTGAAAAACTGTTTTTT.

The gene calls are TRBV11-2 and TRBJ2-3, with 10 positions matching TRBD2. CDR3 length: 15 residues. Looked up from germline, CDR1 is SGHAT and CDR2 is FQNNGV. Trimming removed 5 bases from V and 3 bases from J; junction bases left unmatched: 5. CDR3 DNA sequence: TGTGCCAGCAGCAGACTAGCGGGTTTAACAGATACGCAGTATTTT. Translation gives CASSRLAGLTDTQYF.

This clone was recorded only once. V gene TRBV4-3 combines with J gene TRBJ2-1; 8 bases are shared with TRBD1. CDR1 is LGHNA and CDR2 is YSLEER in the germline V gene. This CDR3 region has 15 residues. V shed 4 bases, J shed 12 bases, and the junction held 14 bases outside the gene matches. The DNA of the CDR3 is TGCGCCAGCAGCCTAGGGGGACAGGTTCCTCTAGGGCAGTTCTTC. This gives the protein CASSLGGQVPLGQFF.

As for this clone: At one of its ends the junction is not consistent with the germline gene, which may arise from a read error. CDR3 nucleotide sequence: TGTGCTAGTGCTTTGGGGAGTCACGGGGAGCTGTTTTTT. Translated: CASALGSHGELFF. The chain couples TRBV12-5 to TRBJ2-2, with D possibly being TRBD2 (5 bases). There are 13 residues in the CDR3. CDR1 is LGHNT and CDR2 is FRNRAP in the germline V gene.

V gene TRBV13 combines with J gene TRBJ2-1; TRBD2 matches 12 bases. From germline, CDR1 is PRHDT and CDR2 FYEKMQ (reference sequence). V was pared by 1 base and J by 5 bases, with 3 bases of the junction left unmatched. CDR3 size: 16 residues. The CDR3: CASSLVGLAGNNEQFF. The CDR3 coding sequence is TGTGCCAGCAGCTTAGTAGGACTAGCGGGAAACAATGAGCAGTTCTTC.

V gene TRBV20-1 combines with J gene TRBJ1-2; D may be TRBD1 (6 bases). CDR3 length: 11 amino acids. Germline CDR1 and CDR2: DFQATT and SNEGSKA (reference sequence). Between the trimmed V and J ends, which lost 3 bases and 8 bases, there was a span of 10 bases. The CDR3 nucleotides are TGCAGTGCTAGGGGGGCGGAGGGCTACACCTTC. This gives the protein CSARGAEGYTF.

The J gene is TRBJ2-5, the V gene TRBV29-1; 7 bases fit TRBD1. Germline CDR1 is SQVTM and CDR2 is ANQGSEA. J gave up 4 bases and V 6 bases, and 8 bases lay outside the gene matches. This CDR3 comprises 13 residues. CDR3 in DNA: TGCAGCGTGGACGTGACAGGGTTAGAGACCCAGTACTTC. Translated, it gives CSVDVTGLETQYF.

The chain uses TRBV19 and TRBJ1-5; D is perhaps TRBD1 (6 bases). Trimming removed 5 bases at V and 0 bases at J, with 11 bases between. Germline assignment: CDR1 LNHDA and CDR2 SQIVND (reference sequence). The CDR3 is made up of 15 amino acids. CDR3 sequence reads: CASSLRGYSNQPQHF. In DNA form, the CDR3 reads TGTGCCAGTAGTCTCAGGGGTTATAGCAATCAGCCCCAGCATTTT.

V and J are TRBV28 and TRBJ1-4; 7 bases align to TRBD1. Germline assignment: CDR1 MDHEN and CDR2 SYDVKM. V shed 4 bases, J shed 0 bases, and the junction held 2 bases outside the gene matches. The CDR3 runs 15 residues. DNA of the CDR3: TGTGCCAGCAGTTGGGACAGCGCAACTAATGAAAAACTGTTTTTT. Protein: CASSWDSATNEKLFF.

The chain has TRBV19 and TRBJ2-7, with TRBD1 identical over 8 bases. V trimming: 1 base; J trimming: 1 base; junction bases outside the gene matches: 0. This CDR3 has 14 residues. The germline V gene encodes CDR1 LNHDA and CDR2 SQIVND (reference sequence). CDR3 protein: CASSIGTGSYEQYF. CDR3 in DNA: TGTGCCAGTAGTATAGGGACAGGGTCCTACGAGCAGTACTTC.

V and J are TRBV28 and TRBJ1-6; 7 bases line up with TRBD1. V shed 3 bases, J shed 0 bases, and the junction held 5 bases outside the gene matches. The germline gives CDR1 MDHEN, CDR2 SYDVKM. The CDR3 contains 17 residues. CDR3 sequence: CASSFRQGVSYNSPLHF. For the CDR3, the DNA is TGTGCCAGCAGTTTCCGACAGGGCGTCTCCTATAATTCACCCCTCCACTTT.

V gene TRBV6-5 combines with J gene TRBJ1-1; D gene uncertain. The CDR3 contains 13 residues. The V gene lost 6 bases and the J gene lost 4 bases, with 12 bases spanning the gap. In germline, CDR1 is MNHEY, CDR2 SVGAGI. CDR3 sequence (DNA): TGTGCCAGCAGGGGGAGACTGGGCACTGAAGCTTTCTTT. This encodes CASRGRLGTEAFF.

This clone was seen just once. The rearrangement uses TRBV5-6 and TRBJ1-5, with 10 positions matching TRBD1. CDR3 length: 16 amino acids. Losses at the gene ends were 3 bases for V and 5 bases for J; bases not matched to a gene: 8. From germline, CDR1 is SGHDT and CDR2 YYEEEE. DNA for the CDR3: TGTGCCAGCAGCTCCCGGGACAGGGGCTCTTATCAGCCCCAGCATTTT. This sequence encodes CASSSRDRGSYQPQHF. Based on the CDR3 plus reference TRBV5-6 and TRBJ1-5, the full variable domain is DAGVTQSPTHLIKTRGQQVTLRCSPKSGHDTVSWYQQALGQGPQFIFQYYEEEERQRGNFPDRFSGHQFPNYSSELNVNALLLGDSALYLCASSSRDRGSYQPQHFGDGTRLSIL.

The chain uses TRBV12-3 or TRBV12-4 and TRBJ1-1, with a weak D call TRBD1 (5 bases). The CDR3 contains 13 residues. The V end lost 10 bases, the J end lost 5 bases, and 17 bases lay between the germline ends. The DNA of the CDR3 is TGTGCCACCCTAGCGCAGGGCGCGACTGAAGCTTTCTTT. Translation gives CATLAQGATEAFF.

The genes are TRBV19 and TRBJ2-1; TRBD2 matches at 8 bases. The CDR3 is 19 residues long. Trimming at V came to 3 bases and at J to 3 bases, leaving 16 bases not matched to a gene. CDR1 and CDR2 (germline): LNHDA, SQIVND (reference sequence). The CDR3 DNA sequence: TGTGCCAGTAGTATCGGGGGGGTCGGATCCGGGACTAGCTACAATGAGCAGTTCTTC. Encoded protein: CASSIGGVGSGTSYNEQFF.

The CDR3 reads CASRGWRSLGGSYNEQFF. The CDR3 region has the DNA TGTGCCAGCAGGGGGTGGAGGTCCCTTGGAGGGTCCTACAATGAGCAGTTCTTC. The chain uses TRBV2 and TRBJ2-1; D might be TRBD2 (6 bases). The CDR3 sequence is 18 residues long. Deletions cut 6 bases from V and 1 base from J, with 22 bases between. The germline gives CDR1 SNHLY, CDR2 FYNNEI.

The chain carries TRBV9 and TRBJ2-2; TRBD2 aligns across 15 bases. Germline CDR1 SGDLS, CDR2 YYNGEE. This CDR3 is 17 amino acids long. The V gene end was trimmed by 3 bases and the J gene end by 6 bases; junction bases not matched to a gene: 6. The DNA of the CDR3 is TGTGCCAGCAGCGCCCGGACTAGCGGGAGGGCCGCCGGGGAGCTGTTTTTT. It specifies CASSARTSGRAAGELFF.

DNA for the CDR3: TGTGCCAGCAGCTTAACTGCCTCCCGTGGGGGGGTCTATGGCTACACCTTC. It codes for CASSLTASRGGVYGYTF. V is TRBV27 and J is TRBJ1-2; D is possibly TRBD1 (5 bases). The ends were cut back, 6 bases at V and 4 bases at J, with 24 bases in the middle. CDR3 size: 17 residues. Germline V CDR1 and CDR2: MNHEY, SMNVEV (reference sequence).

J is TRBJ1-5 and V is TRBV4-3; 7 nucleotides line up with TRBD1. The germline CDR1 and CDR2 sequences are LGHNA and YSLEER. The CDR3 is 15 amino acids. Trimming cost V 0 bases and J 7 bases; bases outside gene matches: 6. The CDR3 loop is CASSQDHRGWQPQHF. CDR3 DNA: TGCGCCAGCAGCCAAGACCACAGGGGTTGGCAGCCCCAGCATTTT.

J is TRBJ2-7 and V is TRBV4-3; 9 bases map to TRBD2. The CDR3 contains 20 residues. CDR1 and CDR2 (germline): LGHNA, YSLEER. V was clipped by 0 bases and J by 3 bases; unmatched bases: 18. Here the CDR3 reads CASSQEVAGASYGFLYEQYF. The DNA for the CDR3 is TGCGCCAGCAGCCAAGAAGTAGCGGGGGCGAGTTACGGTTTTCTCTACGAGCAGTACTTC.

The count of this clone is one. The V gene is TRBV7-2, the J gene TRBJ2-1; the match to TRBD2 covers 9 bases. The V and J ends lost 4 bases and 2 bases, in that order; junction bases with no gene match: 3. Germline values: CDR1 SGHTA, CDR2 FQGNSA. The CDR3 covers 15 residues. CDR3: CASSSLAGAYNEQFF. The CDR3 nucleotides read TGTGCCAGCAGCTCATTAGCGGGAGCCTACAATGAGCAGTTCTTC.

The chain has TRBV19 and TRBJ2-7; maybe TRBD1 (6 bases). V gave up 4 bases and J gave up 1 base, with 11 bases separating them. CDR3 length equals 14 residues. The germline V gene encodes CDR1 LNHDA and CDR2 SQIVND (reference sequence). CDR3 region: CASSKKQGSYEQYF. In DNA, the CDR3 is TGTGCCAGTAGTAAAAAACAGGGATCCTACGAGCAGTACTTC.

This chain links TRBV25-1 with TRBJ1-6; a weak D match, TRBD1 (6 bases). The V gene lost 2 bases and the J gene lost 1 base, with 9 bases spanning the gap. There are 16 residues in the CDR3. Germline V gene sequence: CDR1 MGHDK, CDR2 SYGVNS. CDR3 region: CASSEGGASYNSPLHF. CDR3 bases: TGTGCCAGCAGTGAAGGGGGCGCTTCCTATAATTCACCCCTCCACTTT.

The chain joins TRBV14 to TRBJ2-7; 8 nucleotides align to TRBD1. This CDR3 is built from 13 residues. Germline V gene lookup returns CDR1 SGHDN and CDR2 FVKESK. Unmatched junction bases numbered 4, after V lost 8 bases and J lost 1 base. CDR3 residues: CASQGQESYEQYF. CDR3 coding DNA: TGTGCCAGCCAGGGACAGGAGTCCTACGAGCAGTACTTC. Complete variable domain (other parts from reference TRBV14 and TRBJ2-7): EAGVTQFPSHSVIEKGQTVTLRCDPISGHDNLYWYRRVMGKEIKFLLHFVKESKQDESGMPNNRFLAERTGGTYSTLKVQPAELEDSGVYFCASQGQESYEQYFGPGTRLTVT.

V gene TRBV28 combines with J gene TRBJ2-7; 9 nucleotides align to TRBD1. From germline, CDR1 is MDHEN and CDR2 SYDVKM. J gave up 5 bases and V 5 bases, and 7 bases lay outside the gene matches. This CDR3 spans 14 amino acids. CDR3 residues: CASSTTGGAHEQYF. CDR3 in DNA: TGTGCCAGCAGTACTACAGGGGGCGCTCACGAGCAGTACTTC.

J is TRBJ2-7 and V is TRBV19; 9 positions match TRBD1. The CDR3 covers 15 residues. CDR1 is LNHDA and CDR2 is SQIVND in the germline V gene (reference sequence). V dropped 8 bases and J dropped 5; count of bases not matched to a gene: 13. The CDR3 region has the DNA TGTGCCAGTGGAGAACCGGGGACAGGGATTGACGAGCAGTACTTC. Translation gives CASGEPGTGIDEQYF.